This TCR beta chain was captured by sequencing in a study of cytomegalovirus exposure and HLA in healthy donors. Study-wide points: The classifier, whose performance was assessed in both the original and validation cohorts, reportedly diagnosed cytomegalovirus status with high specificity and sensitivity. It was fewer than 200 TCR beta chains that were listed as cytomegalovirus-associated.

Note on this clone: Its antigen is undetermined.

The CDR3 spans 15 residues. Trimming left V 4 bases short and J 1 base short, with 10 bases between. Germline lookup yields CDR1 LGHNA and CDR2 YNFKEQ. Repertoires were generated with immunoSEQ multiplex PCR, while TCRdb's copy carries only in-frame clones and drops some. The sample contains around 190,000 clones, about 81% of which appear only once. The sample consisted of PBMCs. This TCR was recovered from a woman aged 30 to 39 in good health and CMV-seronegative. The chain uses TRBV4-2 and TRBJ2-2, with D possibly TRBD2 on 6 matching bases. CDR3: CASSRGTMNTGELFF. As DNA, the CDR3 is TGTGCCAGCAGCCGCGGGACCATGAACACCGGGGAGCTGTTTTTT.